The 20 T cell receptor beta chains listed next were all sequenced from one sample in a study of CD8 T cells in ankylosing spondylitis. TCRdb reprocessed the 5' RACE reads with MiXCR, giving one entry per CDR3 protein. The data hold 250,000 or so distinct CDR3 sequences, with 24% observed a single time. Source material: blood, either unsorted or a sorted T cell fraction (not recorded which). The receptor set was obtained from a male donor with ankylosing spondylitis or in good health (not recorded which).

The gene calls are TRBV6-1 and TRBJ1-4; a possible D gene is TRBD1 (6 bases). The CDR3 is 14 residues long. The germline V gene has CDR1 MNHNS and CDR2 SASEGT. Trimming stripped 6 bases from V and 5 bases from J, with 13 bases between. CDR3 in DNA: TGTGCCAGCAGCCCCGGGGGACACAATGAAAAACTGTTTTTT. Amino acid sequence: CASSPGGHNEKLFF.

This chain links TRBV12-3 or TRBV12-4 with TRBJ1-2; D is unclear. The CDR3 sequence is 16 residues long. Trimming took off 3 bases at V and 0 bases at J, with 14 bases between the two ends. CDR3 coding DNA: TGTGCCAGCAGTTTCCGGGTCTTACAAGCTAACTATGGCTACACCTTC. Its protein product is CASSFRVLQANYGYTF.

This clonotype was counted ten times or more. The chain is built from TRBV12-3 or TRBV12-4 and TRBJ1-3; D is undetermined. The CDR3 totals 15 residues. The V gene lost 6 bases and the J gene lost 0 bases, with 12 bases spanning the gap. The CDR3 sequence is CASSLPTSSGNTIYF. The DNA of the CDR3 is TGTGCCAGCAGCCTCCCCACTAGCTCTGGAAACACCATATATTTT.

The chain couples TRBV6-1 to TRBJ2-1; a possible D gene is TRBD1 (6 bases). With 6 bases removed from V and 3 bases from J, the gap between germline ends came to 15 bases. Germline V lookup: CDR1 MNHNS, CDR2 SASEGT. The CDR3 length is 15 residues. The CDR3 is CASSLSGGHYNEQFF. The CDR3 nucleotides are TGTGCCAGCAGCCTGTCTGGGGGACACTACAATGAGCAGTTCTTC.

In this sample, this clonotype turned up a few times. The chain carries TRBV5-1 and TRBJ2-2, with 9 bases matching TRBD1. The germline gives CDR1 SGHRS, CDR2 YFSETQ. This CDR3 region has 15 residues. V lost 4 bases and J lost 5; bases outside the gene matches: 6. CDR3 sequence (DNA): TGCGCCAGCAGCAAGGACAGGGGAGATACCGGGGAGCTGTTTTTT. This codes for CASSKDRGDTGELFF.

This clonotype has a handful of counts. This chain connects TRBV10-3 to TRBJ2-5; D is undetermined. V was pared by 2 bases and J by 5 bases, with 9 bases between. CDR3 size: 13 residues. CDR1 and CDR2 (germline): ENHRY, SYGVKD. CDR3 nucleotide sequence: TGTGCCATCAGTGAGGGAGCGTGGGAGACCCAGTACTTC. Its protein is CAISEGAWETQYF.

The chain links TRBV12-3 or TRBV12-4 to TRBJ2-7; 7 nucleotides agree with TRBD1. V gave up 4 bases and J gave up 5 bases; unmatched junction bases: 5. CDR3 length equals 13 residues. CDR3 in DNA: TGTGCCAGCAGTTCCCTACAGGGGAACGAGCAGTACTTC. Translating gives CASSSLQGNEQYF.

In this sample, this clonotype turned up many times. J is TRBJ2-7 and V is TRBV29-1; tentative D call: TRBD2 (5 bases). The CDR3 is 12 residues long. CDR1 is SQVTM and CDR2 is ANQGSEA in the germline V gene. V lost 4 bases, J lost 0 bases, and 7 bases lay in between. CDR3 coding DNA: TGCAGCGTTGCCGGGAACTCCTACGAGCAGTACTTC. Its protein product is CSVAGNSYEQYF.

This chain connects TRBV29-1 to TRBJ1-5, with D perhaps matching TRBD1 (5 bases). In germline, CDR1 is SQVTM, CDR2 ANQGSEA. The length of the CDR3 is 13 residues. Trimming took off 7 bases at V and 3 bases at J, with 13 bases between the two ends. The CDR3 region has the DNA TGCAGCGCCCGGGACGGCCCCAATCAGCCCCAGCATTTT. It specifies CSARDGPNQPQHF.

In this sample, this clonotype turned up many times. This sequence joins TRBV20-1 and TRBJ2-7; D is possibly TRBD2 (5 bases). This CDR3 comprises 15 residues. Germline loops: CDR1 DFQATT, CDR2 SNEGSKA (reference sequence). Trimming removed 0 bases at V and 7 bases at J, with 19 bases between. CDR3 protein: CSARDTAASGKEQYF. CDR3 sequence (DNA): TGCAGTGCTAGAGATACAGCGGCGTCGGGGAAGGAGCAGTACTTC.

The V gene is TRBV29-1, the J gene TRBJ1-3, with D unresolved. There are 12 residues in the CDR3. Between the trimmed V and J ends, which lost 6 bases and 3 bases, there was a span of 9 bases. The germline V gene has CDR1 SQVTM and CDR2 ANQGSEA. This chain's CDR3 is CSVEGIGNTIYF. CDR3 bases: TGCAGCGTGGAGGGTATTGGAAACACCATATATTTT.

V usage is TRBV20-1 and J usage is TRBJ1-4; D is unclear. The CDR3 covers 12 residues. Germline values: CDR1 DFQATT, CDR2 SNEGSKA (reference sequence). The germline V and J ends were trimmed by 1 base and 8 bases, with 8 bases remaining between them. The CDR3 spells CSARANGEKLFF. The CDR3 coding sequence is TGCAGTGCTAGAGCAAACGGCGAAAAACTGTTTTTT.

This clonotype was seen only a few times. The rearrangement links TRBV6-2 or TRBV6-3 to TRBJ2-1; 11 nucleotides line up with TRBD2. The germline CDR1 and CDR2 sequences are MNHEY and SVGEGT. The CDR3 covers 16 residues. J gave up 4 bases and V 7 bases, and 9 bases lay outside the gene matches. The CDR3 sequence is CASKKHSGGVYNEQFF. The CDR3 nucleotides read TGTGCCAGCAAGAAACATAGCGGGGGGGTTTACAATGAGCAGTTCTTC.

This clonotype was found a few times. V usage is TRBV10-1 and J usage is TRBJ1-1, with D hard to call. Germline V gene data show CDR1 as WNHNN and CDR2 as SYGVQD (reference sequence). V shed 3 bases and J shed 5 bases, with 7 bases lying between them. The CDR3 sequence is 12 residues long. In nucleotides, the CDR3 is TGCGCCAGCAGTGACGGAGAAACTGAAGCTTTCTTT. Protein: CASSDGETEAFF.

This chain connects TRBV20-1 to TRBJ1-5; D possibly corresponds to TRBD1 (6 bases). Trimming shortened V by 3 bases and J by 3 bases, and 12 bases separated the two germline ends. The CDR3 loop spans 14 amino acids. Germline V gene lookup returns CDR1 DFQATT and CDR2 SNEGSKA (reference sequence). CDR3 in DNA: TGCAGTGCTAGGGTCGGACAGATCAATCAGCCCCAGCATTTT. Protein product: CSARVGQINQPQHF.

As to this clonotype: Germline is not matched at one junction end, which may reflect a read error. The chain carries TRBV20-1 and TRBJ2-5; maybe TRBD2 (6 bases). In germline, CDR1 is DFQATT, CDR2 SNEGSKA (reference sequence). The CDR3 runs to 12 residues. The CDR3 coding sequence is TGCAGTGCAACTAGCCCAGGAGAGACCCAGCACTTC. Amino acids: CSATSPGETQHF.

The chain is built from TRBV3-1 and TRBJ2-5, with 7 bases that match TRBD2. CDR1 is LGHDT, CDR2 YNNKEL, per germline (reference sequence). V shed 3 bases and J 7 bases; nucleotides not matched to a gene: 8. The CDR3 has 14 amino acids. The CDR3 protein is CASSHRDLAVTQYF. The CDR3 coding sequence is TGTGCCAGCAGCCATAGGGACCTAGCGGTGACCCAGTACTTC.

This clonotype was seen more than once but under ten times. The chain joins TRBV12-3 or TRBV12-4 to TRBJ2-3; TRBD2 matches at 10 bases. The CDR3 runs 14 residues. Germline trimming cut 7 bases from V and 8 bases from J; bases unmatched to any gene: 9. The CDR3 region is CASKWSGGAGTQYF. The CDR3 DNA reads TGTGCCAGCAAATGGAGCGGGGGGGCTGGTACGCAGTATTTT.

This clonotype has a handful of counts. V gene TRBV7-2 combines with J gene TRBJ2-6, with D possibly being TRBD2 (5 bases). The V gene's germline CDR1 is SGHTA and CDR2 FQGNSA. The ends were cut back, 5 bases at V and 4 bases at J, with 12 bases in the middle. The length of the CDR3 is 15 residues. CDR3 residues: CASSRTASGANVLTF. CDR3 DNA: TGTGCCAGCAGCCGGACTGCCTCGGGGGCCAACGTCCTGACTTTC.

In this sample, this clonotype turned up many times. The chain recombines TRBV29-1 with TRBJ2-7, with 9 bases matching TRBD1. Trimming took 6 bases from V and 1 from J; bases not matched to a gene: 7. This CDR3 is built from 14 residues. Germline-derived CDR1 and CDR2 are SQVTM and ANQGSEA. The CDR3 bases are TGCAGCGTGGTCCGGGACAGGGCATCCTACGAGCAGTACTTC. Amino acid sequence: CSVVRDRASYEQYF.